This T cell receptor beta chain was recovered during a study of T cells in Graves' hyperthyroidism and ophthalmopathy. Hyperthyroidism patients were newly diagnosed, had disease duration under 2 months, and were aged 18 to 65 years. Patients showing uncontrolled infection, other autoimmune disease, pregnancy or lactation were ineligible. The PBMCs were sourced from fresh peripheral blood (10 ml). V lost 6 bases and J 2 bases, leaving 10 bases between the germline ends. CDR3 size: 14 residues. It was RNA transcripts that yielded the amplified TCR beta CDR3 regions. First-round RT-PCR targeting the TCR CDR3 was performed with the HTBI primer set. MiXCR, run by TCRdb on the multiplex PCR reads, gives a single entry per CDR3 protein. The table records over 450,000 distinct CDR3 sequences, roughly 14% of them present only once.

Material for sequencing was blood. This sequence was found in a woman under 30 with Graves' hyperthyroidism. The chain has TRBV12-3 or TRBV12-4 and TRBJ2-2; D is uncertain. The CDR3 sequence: CASSFTLNTGELFF. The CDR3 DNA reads TGTGCCAGCAGCTTTACACTTAACACCGGGGAGCTGTTTTTT.